This TCR beta chain was retrieved from a study of T cell repertoires in cytomegalovirus infection. Study information: The public TCR beta signatures pointed to both CMV infection and matching HLA type. Study results and limitations: HLA-C-restricted CMV-specific TCR beta clonotypes were dominant in the ex vivo response.

In regard to this clonotype: As yet, its antigen is unknown.

TCRdb re-analysed the reads in MiXCR, keeping a single row per CDR3 protein. This sample has about 180,000 distinct CDR3 sequences, with 13% to 15% found just once. There are 14 residues in the CDR3. Germline V CDR1 and CDR2: MNHEY, SMNVEV (reference sequence). V dropped 6 bases and J dropped 2 bases, with 13 bases sitting between them. Sequencing input: PBMCs. This sequence joins TRBV27 and TRBJ1-2, with D maybe TRBD1 (6 bases). The receptor was isolated from a human donor in good health (CMV status not recorded). Some clones in this sample may be carry-over from other donors' samples. CDR3 loop: CASRPRTENYGYTF. CDR3 DNA sequence: TGTGCCAGCAGGCCCCGGACAGAGAACTATGGCTACACCTTC.